This T cell receptor beta chain emerged from a study of regulatory T cells in long-lasting Graves disease. Time point meaning: newly diagnosed GD, antithyroid drugs for less than 3 months. PBMCs were the source of the RNA used for TCR sequencing. Investigators prepared the TCR beta libraries by applying iRepertoire HTBI primers and Arm-PCR of CDR3 regions. Authors' processing steps: About 60 TRBV and 12 to 15 TRBJ segments were identified across samples. TCRdb analysed the multiplex PCR reads with MiXCR anew, one entry per CDR3 protein. TCRdb assigned the V and J calls; the authors' analysis was not used. The sample has around 500,000 distinct CDR3 sequences, more than 10% seen once. Of note for this clonotype: Its specificity is unknown.

Study results and caveats: Sample size, which was small, may have reduced accuracy.

These same records also appear under a second study, on T cells in Graves' hyperthyroidism and ophthalmopathy. In that study: Lactation, pregnancy, other autoimmune disease or uncontrolled infection excluded patients.

The sequenced sample was peripheral blood mononuclear cells (PBMCs), obtained at new diagnosis, from a patient treated with antithyroid drugs. The TCR was taken from a woman between 25 and 40 years old with Graves disease.

The CDR3 DNA reads TGTGCCAGCAGTCAACCGGGGACAATAAACGAGCAGTACTTC. Protein: CASSQPGTINEQYF. J is TRBJ2-7 and V is TRBV6-4; D is possibly TRBD1 (6 bases). Deletions cut 5 bases from V and 5 bases from J, with 16 bases between. Germline loops: CDR1 MRHNA, CDR2 SNTAGT. The CDR3 is 14 residues long.